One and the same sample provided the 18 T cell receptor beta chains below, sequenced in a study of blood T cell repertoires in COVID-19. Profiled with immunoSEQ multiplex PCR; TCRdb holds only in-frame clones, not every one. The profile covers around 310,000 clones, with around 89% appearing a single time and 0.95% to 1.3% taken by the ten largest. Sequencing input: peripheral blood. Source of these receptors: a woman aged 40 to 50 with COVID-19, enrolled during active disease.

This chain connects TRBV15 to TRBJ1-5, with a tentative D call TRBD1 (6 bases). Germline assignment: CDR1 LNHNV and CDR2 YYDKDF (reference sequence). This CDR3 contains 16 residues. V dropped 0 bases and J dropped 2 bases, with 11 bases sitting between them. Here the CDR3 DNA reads TGTGCCACCAGCAGAGATAGGGCAGGGGGCAATCAGCCCCAGCATTTT. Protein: CATSRDRAGGNQPQHF.

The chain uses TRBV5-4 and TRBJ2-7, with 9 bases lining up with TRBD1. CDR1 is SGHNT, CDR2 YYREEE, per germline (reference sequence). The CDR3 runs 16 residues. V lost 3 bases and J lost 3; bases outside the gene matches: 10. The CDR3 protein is CASSWSGQGKGYEQYF. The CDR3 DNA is TGTGCCAGCAGCTGGTCGGGACAGGGAAAAGGCTACGAGCAGTACTTC.

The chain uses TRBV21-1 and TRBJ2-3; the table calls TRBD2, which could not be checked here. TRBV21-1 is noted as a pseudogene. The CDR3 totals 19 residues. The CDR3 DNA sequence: TGTGCCAGCAGCAAAGCCGGGGAAGGAGCGGGACCCGGGTCAGATACGCAGTATTTT. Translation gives CASSKAGEGAGPGSDTQYF.

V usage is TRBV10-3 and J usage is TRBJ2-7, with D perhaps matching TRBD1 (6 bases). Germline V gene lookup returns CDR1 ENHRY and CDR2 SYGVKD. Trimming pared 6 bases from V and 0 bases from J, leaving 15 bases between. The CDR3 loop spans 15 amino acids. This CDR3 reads CAIRRTDSFSYEQYF. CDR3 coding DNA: TGTGCCATCAGAAGGACGGACAGTTTCTCCTACGAGCAGTACTTC.

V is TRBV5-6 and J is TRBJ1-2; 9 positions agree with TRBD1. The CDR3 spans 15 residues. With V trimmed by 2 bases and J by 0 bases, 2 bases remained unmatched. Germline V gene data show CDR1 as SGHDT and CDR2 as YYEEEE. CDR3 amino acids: CASSFRDRANYGYTF. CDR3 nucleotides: TGTGCCAGCAGCTTCCGGGACAGGGCTAACTATGGCTACACCTTC.

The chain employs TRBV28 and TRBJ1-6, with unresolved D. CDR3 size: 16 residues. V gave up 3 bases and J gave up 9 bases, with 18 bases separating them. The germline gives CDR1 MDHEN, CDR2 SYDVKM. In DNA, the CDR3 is TGTGCCAGCAGTTTTGCGGGGATCGCCACACTTTCACCCCTCCACTTT. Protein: CASSFAGIATLSPLHF.

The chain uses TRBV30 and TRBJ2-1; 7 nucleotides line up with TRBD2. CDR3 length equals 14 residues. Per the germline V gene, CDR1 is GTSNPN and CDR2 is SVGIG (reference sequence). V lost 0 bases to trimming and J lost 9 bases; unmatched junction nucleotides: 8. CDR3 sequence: CAWSVGGSRGEQFF. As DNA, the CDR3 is TGTGCCTGGAGTGTAGGCGGGAGTAGGGGTGAGCAGTTCTTC.

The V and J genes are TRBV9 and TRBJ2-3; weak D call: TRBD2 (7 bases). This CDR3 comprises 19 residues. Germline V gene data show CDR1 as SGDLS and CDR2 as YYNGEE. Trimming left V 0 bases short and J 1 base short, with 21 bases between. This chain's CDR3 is CASSVGWGGLAEGTDTQYF. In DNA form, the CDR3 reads TGTGCCAGCAGCGTAGGATGGGGGGGGCTAGCGGAGGGCACAGATACGCAGTATTTT.

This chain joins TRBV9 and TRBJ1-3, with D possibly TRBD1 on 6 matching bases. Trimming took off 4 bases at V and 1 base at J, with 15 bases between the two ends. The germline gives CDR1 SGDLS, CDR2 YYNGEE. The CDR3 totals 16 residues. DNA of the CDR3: TGTGCCAGCAGCCCGCTTCTTGGGACATCTGGAAACACCATATATTTT. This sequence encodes CASSPLLGTSGNTIYF.

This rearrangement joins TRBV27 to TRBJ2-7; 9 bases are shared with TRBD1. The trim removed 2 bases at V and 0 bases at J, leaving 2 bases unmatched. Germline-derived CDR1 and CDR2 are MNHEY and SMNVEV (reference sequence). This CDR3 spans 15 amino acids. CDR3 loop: CASSLETGGSYEQYF. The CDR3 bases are TGTGCCAGCAGTTTAGAGACAGGGGGCTCCTACGAGCAGTACTTC.

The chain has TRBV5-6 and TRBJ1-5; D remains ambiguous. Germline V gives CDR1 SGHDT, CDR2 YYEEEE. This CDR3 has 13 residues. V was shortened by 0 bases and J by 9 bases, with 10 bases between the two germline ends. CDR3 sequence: CASSLGRGRPQHF. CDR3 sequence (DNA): TGTGCCAGCAGCTTGGGGCGTGGGCGGCCCCAGCATTTT.

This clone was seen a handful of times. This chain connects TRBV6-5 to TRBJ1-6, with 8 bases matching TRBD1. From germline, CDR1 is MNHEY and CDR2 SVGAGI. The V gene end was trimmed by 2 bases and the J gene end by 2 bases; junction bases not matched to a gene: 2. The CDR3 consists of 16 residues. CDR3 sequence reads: CASSYQGAAYNSPLHF. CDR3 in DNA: TGTGCCAGCAGTTACCAGGGGGCGGCCTATAATTCACCCCTCCACTTT.

The CDR3 loop is CASSYGDRGAGYTF. The CDR3 nucleotides read TGTGCCAGCAGTTACGGGGACAGGGGCGCTGGCTACACCTTC. This chain joins TRBV6-5 and TRBJ1-2; TRBD1 matches 10 bases. CDR1 MNHEY and CDR2 SVGAGI come from the germline V gene. CDR3 length: 14 amino acids. With 2 bases clipped from V and 7 bases from J, the junction kept 4 bases outside the gene matches.

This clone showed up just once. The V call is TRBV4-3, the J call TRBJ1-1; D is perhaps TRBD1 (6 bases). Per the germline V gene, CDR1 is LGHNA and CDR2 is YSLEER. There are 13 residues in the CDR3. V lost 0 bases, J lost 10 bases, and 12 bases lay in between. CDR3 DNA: TGCGCCAGCAGCCAAGATTACAGGGAGGGAGCTTTCTTT. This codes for CASSQDYREGAFF.

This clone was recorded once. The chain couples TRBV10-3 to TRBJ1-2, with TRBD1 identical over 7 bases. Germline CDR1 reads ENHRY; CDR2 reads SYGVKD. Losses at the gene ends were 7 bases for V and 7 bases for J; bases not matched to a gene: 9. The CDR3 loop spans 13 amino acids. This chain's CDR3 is CAIKYRGGSGYTF. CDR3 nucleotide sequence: TGTGCCATCAAATACAGGGGAGGCAGTGGCTACACCTTC.

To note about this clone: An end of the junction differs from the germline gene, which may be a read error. The CDR3 nucleotides read TGTGCCAGCAGATTGGGGACGGGAAACACCGGGGAGCTGTTTTTT. Its protein product is CASRLGTGNTGELFF. The chain couples TRBV5-4 to TRBJ2-2; perhaps D is TRBD1 or TRBD2 (5 bases each). The CDR3 has 15 amino acids. Germline values: CDR1 SGHNT, CDR2 YYREEE (reference sequence).

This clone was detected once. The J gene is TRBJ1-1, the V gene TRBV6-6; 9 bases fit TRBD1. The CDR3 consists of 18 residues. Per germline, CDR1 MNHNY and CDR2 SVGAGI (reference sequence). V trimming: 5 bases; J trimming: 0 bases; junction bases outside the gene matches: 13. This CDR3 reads CASSPTLPRDRVNTEAFF. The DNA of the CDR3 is TGTGCCAGCAGTCCCACTTTGCCCAGGGACAGGGTGAACACTGAAGCTTTCTTT.

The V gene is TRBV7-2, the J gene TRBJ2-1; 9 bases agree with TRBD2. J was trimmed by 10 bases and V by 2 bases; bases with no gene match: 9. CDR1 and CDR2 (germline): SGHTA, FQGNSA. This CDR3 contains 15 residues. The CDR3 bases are TGTGCCAGCAGCTTATTTGCTAGCGGGGTCGTCGAGCAGTTCTTC. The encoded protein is CASSLFASGVVEQFF.